These T cell receptor beta chains were read from a single sample in a study of blood T cell repertoires in COVID-19. The data were produced by immunoSEQ multiplex PCR, yet TCRdb's version contains in-frame clones alone and is incomplete. Of 60,000 to 65,000 clones detected, about 90% appear once; the ten largest clones hold approximately 8%. Input material: peripheral blood. The receptors come from a human donor with active COVID-19. The donor label of this sample is uncertain. Both conserved end residues are part of each CDR3. A D gene is named only where the DNA matches it firmly. Size is omitted from some rows. Given values are once, few, many or a class for expanded clones.

D: TRBD2; J: TRBJ2-2; V: TRBV4-3; size: NA; length: 16; DNA: TGCGCCAGCAGCCAGGCTAGCGGGATGGGCACCGGGGAGCTGTTTTTT; CDR3: CASSQASGMGTGELFF
D: NA; J: TRBJ1-5; V: TRBV2; size: NA; length: 12; DNA: TGTGCCACCCGCGGAGGGGGGGTCCGCCAGCATTTT; CDR3: CATRGGGVRQHF
D: TRBD1; J: TRBJ1-6; V: TRBV4-2; size: NA; length: 19; DNA: TGTGCCAGCAGCCAAGAGCTCGACAGGGGTAGCTCCTATAATTCACCCCTCCACTTT; CDR3: CASSQELDRGSSYNSPLHF
D: NA; J: TRBJ2-1; V: TRBV7-9; size: NA; length: 15; DNA: TGTGCCAGCAGCCCAGCGGTAGCGAGATACAATGAGCAGTTCTTC; CDR3: CASSPAVARYNEQFF
D: NA; J: TRBJ2-7; V: TRBV5-4; size: NA; length: 13; DNA: TGTGCCAGCAGCACGACTGGGTTCGGCGAGCAGTACTTC; CDR3: CASSTTGFGEQYF
D: TRBD2; J: TRBJ2-3; V: TRBV5-1; size: once; length: 16; DNA: TGCGCCAGCAGCTTGGAGGCTAGCGGGAGCACAGATACGCAGTATTTT; CDR3: CASSLEASGSTDTQYF
D: NA; J: TRBJ2-6; V: TRBV5-6; size: once; length: 16; DNA: TGTGCCAGCAGCTTTAGATCGACAGGAGGGGCCAACGTCCTGACTTTC; CDR3: CASSFRSTGGANVLTF
D: TRBD2; J: TRBJ2-1; V: TRBV13; size: NA; length: 15; DNA: TGTGCCAGCAGCTTAGGGACTAGCGGGTACAATGAGCAGTTCTTC; CDR3: CASSLGTSGYNEQFF
D: TRBD1; J: TRBJ2-7; V: TRBV28; size: NA; length: 14; DNA: TGTGCCAGCAGTACAGGGACAGACTCCTACGAGCAGTACTTC; CDR3: CASSTGTDSYEQYF
D: TRBD1; J: TRBJ2-3; V: TRBV9; size: once; length: 17; DNA: TGTGCCAGCAGCCCGTTCGCAAGGACAGGGCAGGCAGATACGCAGTATTTT; CDR3: CASSPFARTGQADTQYF
D: NA; J: TRBJ2-1; V: TRBV30; size: NA; length: 15; DNA: TGTGCCTGGAGTGTACCGCGCACCTCCTACAATGAGCAGTTCTTC; CDR3: CAWSVPRTSYNEQFF
D: NA; J: TRBJ2-1; V: TRBV6-6; size: NA; length: 14; DNA: TGTGCCAGCAGTTACACCGGGACTGGCAATGAGCAGTTCTTC; CDR3: CASSYTGTGNEQFF
D: TRBD1; J: TRBJ2-6; V: TRBV28; size: NA; length: 17; DNA: TGTGCCAGCTCGACAGGGGGCCTACTCTCTGGGGCCAACGTCCTGACTTTC; CDR3: CASSTGGLLSGANVLTF
D: NA; J: TRBJ2-1; V: TRBV11-1; size: NA; length: 12; DNA: TGTGCCAGCAGCTTAGCCGGCAATGAGCAGTTCTTC; CDR3: CASSLAGNEQFF
D: TRBD1; J: TRBJ1-4; V: TRBV5-1; size: NA; length: 16; DNA: TGCGCCAGCAGCTTACAGGGGAGCGCAACTAATGAAAAACTGTTTTTT; CDR3: CASSLQGSATNEKLFF
D: NA; J: TRBJ2-3; V: TRBV18; size: NA; length: 14; DNA: TGTGCCAGCTCACCAAGCCGGGGTACAGATACGCAGTATTTT; CDR3: CASSPSRGTDTQYF
D: TRBD2; J: TRBJ2-5; V: TRBV13; size: NA; length: 18; DNA: TGTGCCAGCAGCTCAGGGACTAGCGGCTCTTACCTCGGGGAGACCCAGTACTTC; CDR3: CASSSGTSGSYLGETQYF
D: NA; J: TRBJ2-7; V: TRBV19; size: NA; length: 16; DNA: TGTGCCAGTAGTCCCACAGTTAGACAGGACTTCTACGAGCAGTACTTC; CDR3: CASSPTVRQDFYEQYF
D: TRBD1; J: TRBJ2-7; V: TRBV9; size: NA; length: 15; DNA: TGTGCCAGCAGCCCCAGCCAGGGACAGGAGCGCGAGCAGTACTTC; CDR3: CASSPSQGQEREQYF
D: TRBD2; J: TRBJ2-1; V: TRBV2; size: NA; length: 14; DNA: TGTGCCAGCAGTGTCTCTAGCGGAGACAATGAGCAGTTCTTC; CDR3: CASSVSSGDNEQFF
D: TRBD1; J: TRBJ1-1; V: TRBV6-2/TRBV6-3; size: NA; length: 15; DNA: TGTGCCAGCAGTCCAACAGGGGCCCCGAACACTGAAGCTTTCTTT; CDR3: CASSPTGAPNTEAFF
D: TRBD2; J: TRBJ2-3; V: TRBV6-2/TRBV6-3; size: NA; length: 16; DNA: TGTGCCAGCAGTTCAAGACTAGCGGGGGACACAGATACGCAGTATTTT; CDR3: CASSSRLAGDTDTQYF
D: TRBD1; J: TRBJ2-7; V: TRBV19; size: once; length: 14; DNA: TGTGCCAGTAGTAGCGACAGGGACACCTACGAGCAGTACTTC; CDR3: CASSSDRDTYEQYF
D: NA; J: TRBJ2-7; V: TRBV5-1; size: once; length: 13; DNA: TGCGCCAGCAGCTTCGGGGGAGAGTACGAGCAGTACTTC; CDR3: CASSFGGEYEQYF
D: NA; J: TRBJ2-1; V: TRBV18; size: NA; length: 14; DNA: TGTGCCAGCTCAGCAACAGGACCCTACAATGAGCAGTTCTTC; CDR3: CASSATGPYNEQFF
D: NA; J: TRBJ2-7; V: TRBV3-1/TRBV3-2; size: NA; length: 17; DNA: TGTGCCAGCAGCCAAACATCCTCCGGGACACGACCCTACGAGCAGTACTTC; CDR3: CASSQTSSGTRPYEQYF
D: NA; J: TRBJ1-3; V: TRBV19; size: NA; length: 14; DNA: TGTGCCAGTAGTCCGCAGGGGTCTGGAAACACCATATATTTT; CDR3: CASSPQGSGNTIYF
D: TRBD1; J: TRBJ2-2; V: TRBV6-6; size: NA; length: 15; DNA: TGTGCCAGCAGTCACCGGACAGGAGAATTCGGGGAGCTGTTTTTT; CDR3: CASSHRTGEFGELFF
D: TRBD2; J: TRBJ2-2; V: TRBV9; size: NA; length: 17; DNA: TGTGCCAGCACCCCAGGCCGAAGCGGGATGAACACCGGGGAGCTGTTTTTT; CDR3: CASTPGRSGMNTGELFF
D: NA; J: TRBJ1-2; V: TRBV6-1; size: once; length: 13; DNA: TGTGCCAGCAGTGAATCACAGGACTATGGCTACACCTTC; CDR3: CASSESQDYGYTF
D: NA; J: TRBJ1-1; V: TRBV4-3; size: NA; length: 14; DNA: TGCGCCAGCAGCCGGGTGGAGGGTTGGACTGAAGCTTTCTTT; CDR3: CASSRVEGWTEAFF
D: TRBD2; J: TRBJ2-1; V: TRBV7-8; size: NA; length: 15; DNA: TGTGCCAGCAGCTTCACCGGGACTAGGTACAATGAGCAGTTCTTC; CDR3: CASSFTGTRYNEQFF
D: NA; J: TRBJ1-2; V: TRBV6-2/TRBV6-3; size: NA; length: 14; DNA: TGTGCCAGCAGTCTTGCTTCAACTCGGGGAGGCTACACCTTC; CDR3: CASSLASTRGGYTF
D: NA; J: TRBJ1-2; V: TRBV7-8; size: NA; length: 16; DNA: TGTGCCAGCAGCCATAAGAGGTCCCCCTATAACTATGGCTACACCTTC; CDR3: CASSHKRSPYNYGYTF
D: TRBD1; J: TRBJ1-2; V: TRBV6-5; size: NA; length: 13; DNA: TGTGCCAGCAGTTACTCGTTAGGGGGCGGCTACACCTTC; CDR3: CASSYSLGGGYTF
D: TRBD2; J: TRBJ2-3; V: TRBV7-2; size: NA; length: 18; DNA: TGTGCCAGCAGCCATCGGACTAGCGGGGGGGCCGTAACAGATACGCAGTATTTT; CDR3: CASSHRTSGGAVTDTQYF
D: TRBD1; J: TRBJ2-7; V: TRBV6-5; size: few; length: 14; DNA: TGTGCCAGCAGTTGGGACAGATTGACCGACGAGCAGTACTTC; CDR3: CASSWDRLTDEQYF
D: TRBD1; J: TRBJ1-1; V: TRBV19; size: NA; length: 13; DNA: TGTGCCAGCCGACAGGGGGCCAACACTGAAGCTTTCTTT; CDR3: CASRQGANTEAFF
D: NA; J: TRBJ2-2; V: TRBV6-2/TRBV6-3; size: NA; length: 16; DNA: TGTGCCAGCAGTCCGCGCGGAGCGGAGTCAATGGGGGAGCTGTTTTTT; CDR3: CASSPRGAESMGELFF
D: TRBD2; J: TRBJ2-7; V: TRBV4-2; size: NA; length: 15; DNA: TGTGCCAGCAGCCTAGATACTAGCGGTAGGTACGAGCAGTACTTC; CDR3: CASSLDTSGRYEQYF
D: TRBD2; J: TRBJ2-7; V: TRBV7-2; size: NA; length: 15; DNA: TGTGCCAGCAGCTTGCTAGCGGGGAAATACTACGAGCAGTACTTC; CDR3: CASSLLAGKYYEQYF
D: NA; J: TRBJ1-4; V: TRBV19; size: NA; length: 14; DNA: TGTGCCAGCACCTCCTGGGGAGTAAGGGAAAAACTGTTTTTT; CDR3: CASTSWGVREKLFF
D: TRBD2; J: TRBJ2-2; V: TRBV3-1/TRBV3-2; size: once; length: 15; DNA: TGTGCCAGCAGCCAAGGACCTAGCGGCACCGGGGAGCTGTTTTTT; CDR3: CASSQGPSGTGELFF
D: TRBD2; J: TRBJ2-3; V: TRBV30; size: NA; length: 18; DNA: TGTGCCTGGAGTGAATCTCGAGTAGCGGGGGGTTCCACAGATACGCAGTATTTT; CDR3: CAWSESRVAGGSTDTQYF
D: TRBD2; J: TRBJ2-1; V: TRBV9; size: NA; length: 16; DNA: TGTGCCAGCAGCGTGACTAGCGGTAGCTCCTACAATGAGCAGTTCTTC; CDR3: CASSVTSGSSYNEQFF
D: TRBD1; J: TRBJ2-2; V: TRBV6-2/TRBV6-3; size: NA; length: 18; DNA: TGTGCCAGCAGTCCCCTGCGGACAGGGGTTTTATCAACCGGGGAGCTGTTTTTT; CDR3: CASSPLRTGVLSTGELFF
D: NA; J: TRBJ1-6; V: TRBV10-2; size: few; length: 14; DNA: TGCGCCAGCAGTGAGTCGTTGGGGGCGTCACCCCTCCACTTT; CDR3: CASSESLGASPLHF
D: TRBD1; J: TRBJ2-1; V: TRBV6-5; size: NA; length: 16; DNA: TGTGCCAGCAGTTCCTTGGCCGGGACAGGGGGGAATGAGCAGTTCTTC; CDR3: CASSSLAGTGGNEQFF